This T cell receptor (beta chain) emerged from a study of CD8 T cells in Susac syndrome. Healthy donors were controls matched for age and sex. Negative isolation was applied to CD8+ and CD4+ T cells, and FACS enrichment was applied to TEMRA cells. It was with random hexamers that about 0.45 to 1 ug RNA was reverse transcribed. An immunoSEQ multiplex PCR amplified TCR beta CDR3 over 54 Vbeta and 13 Jbeta. TCRdb called the immunoSEQ multiplex PCR reads again in MiXCR, with one record for every CDR3 protein. The repertoire has 180,000 or so distinct CDR3 sequences, about 93% of them found once; the top ten carry around 0.15%. Germline V gives CDR1 MNHEY, CDR2 SVGAGI. The V and J ends lost 6 bases and 3 bases respectively, with 12 bases between them. This CDR3 spans 13 amino acids.

The source material was CD4+ T cells from PBMCs. The sequence was collected from a human donor in good health. This chain joins TRBV6-5 and TRBJ2-7, with D unresolved. CDR3 in amino acids: CASRLLGGYEQYF. The DNA of the CDR3 is TGTGCCAGCAGGCTGTTGGGTGGCTACGAGCAGTACTTC.